These T cell receptor beta chains were read from a single sample in a study of CD8 T cells in Susac syndrome. Via MiXCR, TCRdb re-called the immunoSEQ multiplex PCR reads, giving one row per CDR3 protein. Seen here are about 150,000 distinct CDR3 sequences, about 95% observed once, and the top ten hold 0.15%. What was sequenced was CD8+ T cells from PBMCs. The origin of the receptors is a human donor with multiple sclerosis. The CDR3 runs from the conserved cysteine through the conserved F or W.

j_gene | v_gene | CDR3aa
TRBJ2-1 | TRBV12-5 | CASGLAPRGTNEQFF
TRBJ1-2 | TRBV15 | CATSRDRAGGASGYTF
TRBJ2-3 | TRBV7-2 | CASSLERLDTQYF
TRBJ2-1 | TRBV9 | CASSKGGGDEQFF
TRBJ2-7 | TRBV5-6 | CASSPGQRIGEQYF
TRBJ1-1 | TRBV2 | CASSEAGLNTEAFF
TRBJ1-2 | TRBV7-9 | CASSLLLREALDGYTF
TRBJ2-7 | TRBV6-5 | CASSYSAGADEQYF
TRBJ2-3 | TRBV15 | CATKRGGRTDTQYF
TRBJ2-2 | TRBV3-1 | CASRPLTGELFF
TRBJ2-3 | TRBV9 | CASSGGTGGPKDTQYF
TRBJ2-3 | TRBV5-1 | CASSAELAQTDTQYF
TRBJ2-7 | TRBV7-9 | CASSLVPEGQKNWQYF
TRBJ1-2 | TRBV30 | CAWRVGTIYGYTF
TRBJ2-1 | TRBV15 | CATSSGGGNEQFF
TRBJ2-1 | TRBV12-3/TRBV12-4 | CASTKGPNEQFF
TRBJ2-1 | TRBV9 | CASSVESGAEQFF